A selection of T cell receptor beta chains follows, all from one sample in a study of blood T cell repertoires in COVID-19. Clones were read by immunoSEQ multiplex PCR, and TCRdb kept only the in-frame ones, dropping some. The profile shows around 100,000 clones, about nine tenths of them singletons. The material sequenced was peripheral blood. These receptor sequences come from a man aged 60 to 75 with acute or convalescent COVID-19. Both conserved end residues are part of each CDR3. The D gene is left open where the match is weak. Some rows mark clone size as missing; the rest say once, few, many or name a class of expanded clone.

few	NA	TRBV12-3/TRBV12-4	TRBJ1-5	TGTGCCAGCAGCCCTTCAGGGGATCAGCCCCAGCATTTT	CASSPSGDQPQHF
NA	NA	TRBV2	TRBJ1-2	TGTGCCAGCACGGTGGGCTCTAACTATGGCTACACCTTC	CASTVGSNYGYTF
NA	NA	TRBV19	TRBJ1-2	TGTGCCAGTAGCGGAGGGGTGAGAGGCTACACCTTC	CASSGGVRGYTF
NA	TRBD2	TRBV24-1	TRBJ2-1	TGTGCCACCAGTGGTTCGAGGCTAGCGGGGCCCAATGAGCAGTTCTTC	CATSGSRLAGPNEQFF
NA	TRBD2	TRBV7-9	TRBJ2-1	TGTGCCAGCACCCGTGGGCGGGAGGTCAATGAGCAGTTCTTC	CASTRGREVNEQFF
NA	TRBD1	TRBV10-3	TRBJ1-2	TGTGCCATCAATGTTGACCTTCAGGGGGATGGCTACACCTTC	CAINVDLQGDGYTF
NA	TRBD1	TRBV24-1	TRBJ2-5	TGTGCCACCAGTGAGTGGGACAGGGTAGAGGGAGAGACCCAGTACTTC	CATSEWDRVEGETQYF
once	NA	TRBV3-1/TRBV3-2	TRBJ1-1	TGTGCCAGCAGCCAAGAAGGGGTGGCTGAAGCTTTCTTT	CASSQEGVAEAFF
NA	TRBD2	TRBV5-1	TRBJ2-1	TGCGCCAGCAGCTTAGGACTAGCGGGAGTCGCCTACAATGAGCAGTTCTTC	CASSLGLAGVAYNEQFF
NA	TRBD2	TRBV14	TRBJ2-3	TGTGCCAGCAGCCAACCAGCGGGAGGGCTCACAGATACGCAGTATTTT	CASSQPAGGLTDTQYF
NA	TRBD1	TRBV4-1	TRBJ2-7	TGCGCCAGCAGCCGCGAGACAGGGGGTCACAACGAGCAGTACTTC	CASSRETGGHNEQYF
NA	TRBD2	TRBV2	TRBJ2-3	TGTGCCAGCAGTGAACTAGCGGGAGCGACAGATACGCAGTATTTT	CASSELAGATDTQYF
NA	TRBD1	TRBV18	TRBJ1-5	TGTGCCAGCTCACCGACACAGGGGGTGTTAGGTACTCAGCCCCAGCATTTT	CASSPTQGVLGTQPQHF
NA	NA	TRBV24-1	TRBJ1-2	TGTGCCACCAGTGAGGACAGCTCCACGGGCGGCTACACCTTC	CATSEDSSTGGYTF
NA	TRBD1	TRBV24-1	TRBJ2-1	TGTGCCACCAGTGATACAGGGGCCCCGAGCTCCTACAATGAGCAGTTCTTC	CATSDTGAPSSYNEQFF
NA	TRBD2	TRBV28	TRBJ2-1	TGTGCCAGCAGTTCTGCGGTAAGCGGGAGGGCCTTCAATGAGCAGTTCTTC	CASSSAVSGRAFNEQFF
NA	TRBD1	TRBV19	TRBJ1-3	TGTGCCAGTAGTACCGGACAGGGTTGGAACTCTGGAAACACCATATATTTT	CASSTGQGWNSGNTIYF
NA	TRBD1	TRBV7-8	TRBJ1-5	TGTGCCAGCAGCGTAGGGACAGGGCATCAGCCCCAGCATTTT	CASSVGTGHQPQHF
NA	NA	TRBV19	TRBJ1-4	TGTGCCACCCGGGGACTCCCTAATGAAAAACTGTTTTTT	CATRGLPNEKLFF
NA	NA	TRBV9	TRBJ1-5	TGTGCCAGCAGCGTAGATTCGGATCAGCCCCAGCATTTT	CASSVDSDQPQHF
NA	TRBD2	TRBV5-1	TRBJ2-3	TGCGCCAGCAGCTTGGAGGGGGCTAGCGGGATTAGCACAGATACGCAGTATTTT	CASSLEGASGISTDTQYF
NA	TRBD1	TRBV29-1	TRBJ2-1	TGCAGCGTTGAAAGACAGGGTGGCGGTGAGCAGTTCTTC	CSVERQGGGEQFF